This TCR beta chain was captured by sequencing in a study of blood T cell repertoires in COVID-19. Overall study context: COVID-19 samples, acute and convalescent, were from the United States, Italy and Spain. Sources were T cells, B-cell-depleted T cells, or PBMCs; the material itself was cDNA or gDNA.

It was during active infection that Seattle patients were enrolled and then longitudinally followed. Per the original methods: It was from reference gene primer amplification that nucleated cell counts were estimated. Sequencing used immunoSEQ multiplex PCR; TCRdb keeps in-frame clones, though not all of them. D and trimming were read from the DNA, whereas the V and J calls and clone size are those reported in that table. The sample has 250,000 to 400,000 clones, roughly 90% seen once; the top ten hold under 3.5%. Germline V gives CDR1 GTSNPN, CDR2 SVGIG (reference sequence). The V and J ends lost 6 bases and 6 bases, in that order; junction bases with no gene match: 8. The CDR3 runs to 14 residues.

Sequences were obtained from peripheral blood. This sequence originates from a woman aged 25-40 years with COVID-19, enrolled during active disease. The V and J genes are TRBV30 and TRBJ1-4; 9 bases fit TRBD1. CDR3 DNA sequence: TGTGCCTGCCCTCGGACAGGGGATGATGAAAAACTGTTTTTT. Translating it yields CACPRTGDDEKLFF. Using reference TRBV30 and TRBJ1-4 for the parts outside the CDR3, the full variable domain is SQTIHQWPATLVQPVGSPLSLECTVEGTSNPNLYWYRQAAGRGLQLLFYSVGIGQISSEVPQNLSASRPQDRQFILSSKKLLLSDSGFYLCACPRTGDDEKLFFGSGTQLSVL.